These 16 T cell receptor beta chains share one sample of origin, sequenced in a study of PD-L1 blockade in urothelial cancer. Described time point: pretreatment peripheral blood. Sequencing used immunoSEQ multiplex PCR; TCRdb keeps in-frame clones, though not all of them. The table has about 74,000 clones, almost 90% seen once. The sequencing here drew on PBMCs, taken around atezolizumab (anti-PD-L1) treatment. The source of these receptors is a man in his 70s with urothelial cancer.

This chain joins TRBV4-1 and TRBJ2-3, with D unclear. The germline gives CDR1 MGHRA, CDR2 YSYEKL. Trimming pared 3 bases from V and 2 bases from J, leaving 12 bases between. There are 15 residues in the CDR3. CDR3 sequence (DNA): TGCGCCAGCAGCCAGCGCGGCGGAGTCACAGATACGCAGTATTTT. Encoded protein: CASSQRGGVTDTQYF.

The chain is built from TRBV5-1 and TRBJ2-4; TRBD1 matches at 7 bases. The J segment lost 0 bases and the V segment lost 3 bases, leaving 6 bases of the junction unmatched. The germline V gene encodes CDR1 SGHRS and CDR2 YFSETQ. The CDR3 spans 16 residues. The CDR3 loop is CASSSDREVAKNIQYF. The CDR3 DNA follows: TGCGCCAGCAGCTCCGACAGGGAAGTAGCCAAAAACATTCAGTACTTC.

This clone showed up just once. The rearrangement links TRBV13 to TRBJ2-7; TRBD2 matches 9 bases. Germline loops: CDR1 PRHDT, CDR2 FYEKMQ (reference sequence). V shed 5 bases and J 5 bases; nucleotides not matched to a gene: 7. This CDR3 region has 14 residues. CDR3 DNA: TGTGCCAGCAGCGTAGCGGGAGCTGTAAACGAGCAGTACTTC. The encoded protein is CASSVAGAVNEQYF.

This rearrangement joins TRBV28 to TRBJ2-7; 7 positions match TRBD2. Germline trimming cut 8 bases from V and 0 bases from J; bases unmatched to any gene: 10. There are 15 residues in the CDR3. From germline, CDR1 is MDHEN and CDR2 SYDVKM. CDR3 nucleotides: TGTGCCAGCCAACGTGTGGGCGGGAGCTCCTACGAGCAGTACTTC. It yields the protein CASQRVGGSSYEQYF.

The chain combines TRBV27 with TRBJ1-1, with TRBD1 as a possible D gene (6 bases). The CDR3 covers 15 residues. In germline, CDR1 is MNHEY, CDR2 SMNVEV (reference sequence). Trimming left V 2 bases short and J 4 bases short, with 14 bases between. The CDR3 bases are TGTGCCAGCAGTTTACGTGCGACAGGAGGCACTGAAGCTTTCTTT. Its protein is CASSLRATGGTEAFF.

This chain links TRBV5-5 with TRBJ2-5; 10 positions match TRBD2. This CDR3 spans 17 amino acids. The V segment lost 0 bases and the J segment 5 bases; nucleotides outside the gene matches: 10. Germline V lookup: CDR1 SGHKS, CDR2 YYEKEE (reference sequence). Here the CDR3 reads CASSLAYPSGSGETQYF. In DNA form, the CDR3 reads TGTGCCAGCAGCTTGGCCTACCCTAGCGGGAGTGGGGAGACCCAGTACTTC.

This chain links TRBV2 with TRBJ2-2; 10 nucleotides match TRBD2. The germline CDR1 and CDR2 sequences are SNHLY and FYNNEI. This CDR3 contains 22 residues. The J segment lost 3 bases and the V segment lost 6 bases, leaving 25 bases of the junction unmatched. The CDR3 reads CASSWDRSPLAGVEEDTGELFF. In DNA form, the CDR3 reads TGTGCCAGCAGCTGGGACAGGTCACCGCTAGCGGGAGTCGAGGAGGACACCGGGGAGCTGTTTTTT.

V and J are TRBV4-1 and TRBJ2-4; 16 nucleotides agree with TRBD2. Germline CDR1 and CDR2: MGHRA and YSYEKL. V trimming: 3 bases; J trimming: 1 base; junction bases outside the gene matches: 3. The CDR3 totals 18 residues. In DNA form, the CDR3 reads TGCGCCAGCAGCCAGGGACTAGCGGGAGGGGGGGCCAAAAACATTCAGTACTTC. This gives the protein CASSQGLAGGGAKNIQYF.

The chain recombines TRBV11-1 with TRBJ2-3; the match to TRBD1 covers 7 bases. The J segment lost 2 bases and the V segment lost 1 base, leaving 3 bases of the junction unmatched. Germline loops: CDR1 SGHAT, CDR2 FQDESV (reference sequence). There are 15 residues in the CDR3. This chain's CDR3 is CASSLVTGITDTQYF. The CDR3 nucleotides read TGTGCCAGCAGCTTAGTGACAGGGATCACAGATACGCAGTATTTT.

The chain employs TRBV11-1 and TRBJ2-1, with 9 nucleotides matching TRBD2. Germline V CDR1 and CDR2: SGHAT, FQDESV (reference sequence). This CDR3 is 15 amino acids long. The V segment lost 0 bases and the J segment 4 bases; nucleotides outside the gene matches: 1. CDR3 sequence: CASSLALAGYNEQFF. The CDR3 coding sequence is TGTGCCAGCAGCTTAGCACTAGCGGGTTACAATGAGCAGTTCTTC.

This chain connects TRBV7-9 to TRBJ2-2; 7 positions match TRBD2. V was pared by 5 bases and J by 6 bases, with 15 bases of the junction left unmatched. This CDR3 contains 17 residues. CDR1 is SEHNR, CDR2 FQNEAQ, per germline (reference sequence). The CDR3 region is CASSAPLARELSGELFF. Written as DNA, the CDR3 is TGTGCCAGCAGCGCCCCCTTGGCGCGGGAGCTTTCCGGGGAGCTGTTTTTT.

V usage is TRBV7-9 and J usage is TRBJ2-7, with 7 bases that match TRBD2. The CDR3 length is 15 residues. Germline trimming cut 2 bases from V and 0 bases from J; bases unmatched to any gene: 4. The germline gives CDR1 SEHNR, CDR2 FQNEAQ (reference sequence). CDR3 DNA sequence: TGTGCCAGCAGCTTAACGGGGAGGGGCTCCTACGAGCAGTACTTC. It is translated as CASSLTGRGSYEQYF.

The V and J genes are TRBV9 and TRBJ1-3; D call uncertain. Trimming took 2 bases from V and 2 from J, leaving 11 bases between them. There are 15 residues in the CDR3. CDR1 SGDLS and CDR2 YYNGEE come from the germline V gene. CDR3 bases: TGTGCCAGCAGCGTGGGTCCTAGTGCTGGAAACACCATATATTTT. Residues: CASSVGPSAGNTIYF.

V gene TRBV7-6 combines with J gene TRBJ2-7; 7 bases line up with TRBD1. Germline V gives CDR1 SGHVS, CDR2 FNYEAQ. The CDR3 runs to 15 residues. V was pared by 2 bases and J by 5 bases, with 9 bases of the junction left unmatched. This CDR3 reads CASSLLRGGDDEQYF. The DNA for the CDR3 is TGTGCCAGCAGCTTACTCCGAGGGGGCGACGACGAGCAGTACTTC.

This clone was counted once. The chain recombines TRBV7-6 with TRBJ2-2; TRBD2 matches at 14 bases. V lost 1 base and J lost 6; bases outside the gene matches: 4. The CDR3 consists of 17 residues. CDR1 is SGHVS and CDR2 is FNYEAQ in the germline V gene. CDR3 region: CASSLGLAGGVSGELFF. The DNA for the CDR3 is TGTGCCAGCAGCTTAGGACTAGCGGGAGGGGTGTCCGGGGAGCTGTTTTTT.

Concerning this clone: Mismatch with germline at one junction end may stem from a read error. The chain links TRBV7-3 to TRBJ1-2; a weak D match, TRBD1 (6 bases). This CDR3 comprises 16 residues. CDR1 is SGHTA, CDR2 FQGTGA, per germline. CDR3 loop: CAGSSTGAAEGDGYTF. The CDR3 coding sequence is TGTGCCGGCAGCTCGACCGGGGCCGCCGAGGGGGATGGCTACACCTTC.